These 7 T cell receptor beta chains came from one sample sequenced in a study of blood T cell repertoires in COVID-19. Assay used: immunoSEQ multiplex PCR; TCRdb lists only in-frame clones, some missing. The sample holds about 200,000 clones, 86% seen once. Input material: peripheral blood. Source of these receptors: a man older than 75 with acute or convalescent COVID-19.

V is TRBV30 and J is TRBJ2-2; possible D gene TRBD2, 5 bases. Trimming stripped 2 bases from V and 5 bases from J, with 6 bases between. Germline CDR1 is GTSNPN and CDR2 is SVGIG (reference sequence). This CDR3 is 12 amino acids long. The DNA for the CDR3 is TGTGCCTGGAGTCCGGGGACCGGGGAGCTGTTTTTT. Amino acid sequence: CAWSPGTGELFF. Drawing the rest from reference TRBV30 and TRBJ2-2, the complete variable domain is SQTIHQWPATLVQPVGSPLSLECTVEGTSNPNLYWYRQAAGRGLQLLFYSVGIGQISSEVPQNLSASRPQDRQFILSSKKLLLSDSGFYLCAWSPGTGELFFGEGSRLTVL.

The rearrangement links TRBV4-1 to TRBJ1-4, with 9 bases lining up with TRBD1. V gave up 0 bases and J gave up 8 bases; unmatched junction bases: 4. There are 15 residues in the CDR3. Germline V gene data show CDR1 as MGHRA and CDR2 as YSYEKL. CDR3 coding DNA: TGCGCCAGCAGCCAAGAAGGGACAGGGTGGGAAAAACTGTTTTTT. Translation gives CASSQEGTGWEKLFF.

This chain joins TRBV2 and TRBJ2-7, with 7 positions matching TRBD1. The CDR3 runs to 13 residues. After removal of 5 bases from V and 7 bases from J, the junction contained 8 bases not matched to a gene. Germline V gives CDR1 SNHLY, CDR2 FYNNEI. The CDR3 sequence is CASSRQGRWEQYF. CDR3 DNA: TGTGCCAGCAGTCGACAGGGACGGTGGGAGCAGTACTTC.

The chain's CDR3 is CASSQVYRGGTDTQYF. The CDR3 bases are TGTGCCAGCAGCCAAGTCTACAGGGGAGGCACAGATACGCAGTATTTT. The chain recombines TRBV3-1 (or the pseudogene TRBV3-2) with TRBJ2-3, with 7 bases identical to TRBD1. The CDR3 is 16 residues long. Germline CDR1 and CDR2: LGHDT and YNNKEL (reference sequence). After removal of 1 base from V and 1 base from J, the junction contained 5 bases not matched to a gene.

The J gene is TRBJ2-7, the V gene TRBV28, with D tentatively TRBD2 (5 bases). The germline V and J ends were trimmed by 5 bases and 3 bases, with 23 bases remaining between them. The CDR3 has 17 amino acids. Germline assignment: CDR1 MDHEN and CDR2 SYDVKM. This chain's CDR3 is CASSTGGLGSGNYEQYV. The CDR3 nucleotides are TGTGCCAGCAGTACCGGCGGACTTGGCAGTGGGAACTACGAGCAGTACGTC.

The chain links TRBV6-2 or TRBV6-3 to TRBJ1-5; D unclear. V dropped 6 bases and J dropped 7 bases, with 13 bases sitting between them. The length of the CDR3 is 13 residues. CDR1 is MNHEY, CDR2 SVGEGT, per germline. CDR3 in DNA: TGTGCCAGCAGCCGGCAGTCTTACCAGCCCCAGCATTTT. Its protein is CASSRQSYQPQHF.

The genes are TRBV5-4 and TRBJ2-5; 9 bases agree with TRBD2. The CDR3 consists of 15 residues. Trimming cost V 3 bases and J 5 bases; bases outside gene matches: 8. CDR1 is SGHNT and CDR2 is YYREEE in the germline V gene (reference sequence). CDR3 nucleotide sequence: TGTGCCAGCAGCTCGAGTAGCGGGAGTCGGGAGACCCAGTACTTC. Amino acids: CASSSSSGSRETQYF. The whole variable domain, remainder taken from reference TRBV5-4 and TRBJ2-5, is ETGVTQSPTHLIKTRGQQVTLRCSSQSGHNTVSWYQQALGQGPQFIFQYYREEENGRGNFPPRFSGLQFPNYSSELNVNALELDDSALYLCASSSSSGSRETQYFGPGTRLLVL.